These 27 T cell receptor beta chains came from one sample sequenced in a study of vaccination and CD4 T cells after COVID-19. Treatment denoted: roughly nine-day PBMC culture with coronavirus spike peptide pools or control peptides (ViraFEST assay). These TCRs are of unknown antigen specificity. Cultured CD4+ T-cell DNA underwent Oncomine TCR Beta short-read sequencing. TCRdb fed the PCR reads into MiXCR, producing one record per CDR3 protein. Here the sample spans approximately 22,000 distinct CDR3 sequences, under 65% being singletons. Source: CD4+ T cells from blood, cultured in vitro, taken after SARS-CoV-2 vaccination. The receptor set was obtained from a human donor who received a COVID-19 vaccine.

This sequence joins TRBV10-3 and TRBJ2-7; TRBD1 matches 9 bases. V lost 6 bases and J lost 5; bases outside the gene matches: 8. Germline-derived CDR1 and CDR2 are ENHRY and SYGVKD. The CDR3 loop spans 14 amino acids. CDR3 nucleotide sequence: TGTGCCATCAGGGACAGGGGTACTCTCGACGAGCAGTACTTC. Amino acids: CAIRDRGTLDEQYF.

The CDR3 coding sequence is TGTGCCAGTTCCGGGACAGGGACAATCACGATCTATGGCTACACCTTC. Its protein product is CASSGTGTITIYGYTF. The V gene is TRBV18, the J gene TRBJ1-2; 9 positions match TRBD1. Germline loops: CDR1 KGHSH, CDR2 LQKENI. V shed 9 bases and J 4 bases; nucleotides not matched to a gene: 15. CDR3 length equals 16 residues.

The CDR3 loop is CSARSDEGDYGYTF. CDR3 DNA: TGCAGTGCTAGGTCGGACGAGGGAGACTATGGCTACACCTTC. This chain uses TRBV20-1 with TRBJ1-2, with unresolved D. Trimming took off 3 bases at V and 3 bases at J, with 14 bases between the two ends. CDR1 is DFQATT and CDR2 is SNEGSKA in the germline V gene (reference sequence). This CDR3 comprises 14 residues.

V usage is TRBV5-1 and J usage is TRBJ2-3; TRBD2 matches at 8 bases. This CDR3 spans 16 amino acids. CDR1 and CDR2 (germline): SGHRS, YFSETQ. V gave up 0 bases and J gave up 3 bases; unmatched junction bases: 6. The DNA of the CDR3 is TGCGCCAGCAGCTTGGTGATGCGGGGGGCAACAGATACGCAGTATTTT. Translated, it gives CASSLVMRGATDTQYF.

The gene calls are TRBV30 and TRBJ1-6; possibly TRBD1 for D (5 bases). Germline CDR1 is GTSNPN and CDR2 is SVGIG (reference sequence). This CDR3 spans 15 amino acids. V was cut by 0 bases and J by 8 bases, with 14 bases left in between. CDR3 amino acids: CAWSVRPQAYSPLHF. The CDR3 DNA reads TGTGCCTGGAGTGTACGGCCACAGGCTTATTCACCCCTCCACTTT.

The chain is built from TRBV2 and TRBJ1-3, with 8 bases identical to TRBD1. V shed 2 bases and J 4 bases; nucleotides not matched to a gene: 7. Germline CDR1 is SNHLY and CDR2 is FYNNEI. This CDR3 spans 16 amino acids. CDR3 protein: CASSENQGALGNTIYF. In nucleotides, the CDR3 is TGTGCCAGCAGTGAAAATCAGGGGGCGTTAGGAAACACCATATATTTT.

The gene calls are TRBV5-1 and TRBJ2-1, with D maybe TRBD1 (5 bases). The germline CDR1 and CDR2 sequences are SGHRS and YFSETQ. The CDR3 loop spans 14 amino acids. The ends were cut back, 0 bases at V and 7 bases at J, with 11 bases in the middle. The CDR3 nucleotides are TGCGCCAGCAGCTTGGAGGTTCAGGGAAATGAGCAGTTCTTC. This gives the protein CASSLEVQGNEQFF.

V and J are TRBV30 and TRBJ2-1; 15 bases agree with TRBD2. The CDR3 has 17 residues. Germline V gene data show CDR1 as GTSNPN and CDR2 as SVGIG (reference sequence). V dropped 3 bases and J dropped 0; count of bases not matched to a gene: 3. The CDR3 region is CAWSGTSGGISYNEQFF. In DNA form, the CDR3 reads TGTGCCTGGAGCGGGACTAGCGGGGGGATCTCCTACAATGAGCAGTTCTTC.

A word on this clonotype: Its ends do not fully match the called genes, so a read error is possible. This sequence joins TRBV10-3 and TRBJ1-2, with TRBD1 as a possible D gene (6 bases). Germline V gives CDR1 ENHRY, CDR2 SYGVKD. The CDR3 consists of 18 residues. The CDR3 loop reads CTISAGVLGAESRYGYTF. The CDR3 DNA sequence: TGTACCATCAGTGCGGGGGTTTTGGGGGCCGAGAGTCGCTATGGCTACACCTTC.

The rearrangement joins TRBV5-4 to TRBJ1-1; D might be TRBD1 (5 bases). This CDR3 is built from 15 residues. CDR1 and CDR2 from the germline V gene are SGHNT and YYREEE (reference sequence). Trimming took off 2 bases at V and 4 bases at J, with 15 bases between the two ends. The CDR3 DNA is TGTGCCAGCAGCTTACCCGCGGGGGTGGGCACTGAAGCTTTCTTT. Translated: CASSLPAGVGTEAFF. Complete variable domain (other parts from reference TRBV5-4 and TRBJ1-1): ETGVTQSPTHLIKTRGQQVTLRCSSQSGHNTVSWYQQALGQGPQFIFQYYREEENGRGNFPPRFSGLQFPNYSSELNVNALELDDSALYLCASSLPAGVGTEAFFGQGTRLTVV.

The V gene is TRBV29-1, the J gene TRBJ2-7; 10 bases align to TRBD1. Losses at the gene ends were 4 bases for V and 5 bases for J; bases not matched to a gene: 8. Germline assignment: CDR1 SQVTM and CDR2 ANQGSEA. This CDR3 is built from 14 residues. DNA of the CDR3: TGCAGCGTTGTTCGGGACAGGGGTAATCACGAGCAGTACTTC. This translates into CSVVRDRGNHEQYF.

V gene TRBV2 combines with J gene TRBJ1-2; D is ambiguous. Germline V gene sequence: CDR1 SNHLY, CDR2 FYNNEI. The CDR3 sequence is 15 residues long. V dropped 6 bases and J dropped 0 bases, with 14 bases sitting between them. CDR3 sequence (DNA): TGTGCCAGCAGGGGCGGCGGAGCTGCTAACTATGGCTACACCTTC. Its translation is CASRGGGAANYGYTF.

This chain links TRBV7-8 with TRBJ1-5; 8 bases are shared with TRBD1. V trimming: 5 bases; J trimming: 2 bases; junction bases outside the gene matches: 14. There are 18 residues in the CDR3. The germline V gene has CDR1 SGHVS and CDR2 FQNEAQ. CDR3 nucleotides: TGTGCCAGCAGCCGAGTGGACAGGGTTGGGGGGGGCAATCAGCCCCAGCATTTT. This codes for CASSRVDRVGGGNQPQHF.

This chain connects TRBV5-1 to TRBJ2-3, with 9 nucleotides matching TRBD1. This CDR3 region has 15 residues. The V gene end was trimmed by 4 bases and the J gene end by 4 bases; junction bases not matched to a gene: 7. Germline CDR1 SGHRS, CDR2 YFSETQ. CDR3 DNA sequence: TGCGCCAGCAGCGCCGGGGACAGGGTGTCAGATACGCAGTATTTT. This sequence encodes CASSAGDRVSDTQYF. The full variable domain, with the rest looked up from reference TRBV5-1 and TRBJ2-3, is KAGVTQTPRYLIKTRGQQVTLSCSPISGHRSVSWYQQTPGQGLQFLFEYFSETQRNKGNFPGRFSGRQFSNSRSEMNVSTLELGDSALYLCASSAGDRVSDTQYFGPGTRLTVL.

A note on this clonotype: A read error is likely here: a far larger clone is one base away. This sequence joins TRBV7-2 and TRBJ2-5, with 11 bases matching TRBD2. This CDR3 is built from 18 residues. CDR1 and CDR2 (germline): SGHTA, FQGNSA. CDR3 residues: CACSLLRVAGGRQETQYF. Here the CDR3 DNA reads TGTGCCTGCAGCCTCCTTAGGGTAGCGGGGGGGCGGCAAGAGACCCAGTACTTC.

The chain has TRBV6-1 and TRBJ1-6, with D uncertain. The germline gives CDR1 MNHNS, CDR2 SASEGT. V was pared by 6 bases and J by 1 base, with 13 bases between. There are 16 residues in the CDR3. Here the CDR3 reads CASRDVGRSYNSPLHF. The CDR3 DNA sequence: TGTGCCAGCAGGGATGTTGGGAGGTCCTATAATTCACCCCTCCACTTT.

V is TRBV2 and J is TRBJ2-1; D is uncertain. Germline lookup yields CDR1 SNHLY and CDR2 FYNNEI. V shed 4 bases and J shed 8 bases, with 15 bases lying between them. CDR3 length equals 14 residues. As DNA, the CDR3 is TGTGCCAGCAGTGCCCGGTCCCGTCGGGATGAGCAGTTCTTC. This gives the protein CASSARSRRDEQFF.

This clonotype was picked up one time. The rearrangement links TRBV7-3 to TRBJ2-3; TRBD2 agrees at 14 bases. The CDR3 loop spans 17 amino acids. Germline-derived CDR1 and CDR2 are SGHTA and FQGTGA. Losses at the gene ends were 5 bases for V and 6 bases for J; bases not matched to a gene: 10. The CDR3 loop is CASSPPTSGGARDTQYF. CDR3 in DNA: TGTGCCAGCAGCCCCCCGACTAGCGGGGGGGCAAGGGATACGCAGTATTTT.

The rearrangement links TRBV7-9 to TRBJ1-2, with unresolved D. This CDR3 has 13 amino acids. Trimming shortened V by 1 base and J by 4 bases, and 7 bases separated the two germline ends. Germline CDR1 is SEHNR and CDR2 is FQNEAQ (reference sequence). The CDR3 loop is CASSLGGFYGYTF. For the CDR3, the DNA is TGTGCCAGCAGCTTAGGAGGGTTCTATGGCTACACCTTC.

Only a few counts were recorded for this clonotype. V and J are TRBV6-1 and TRBJ1-2, with 8 bases that match TRBD1. This CDR3 region has 16 residues. Germline CDR1 and CDR2: MNHNS and SASEGT. V shed 4 bases and J 1 base; nucleotides not matched to a gene: 8. The CDR3 loop is CASSGGQAPGNYGYTF. CDR3 in DNA: TGTGCCAGCAGTGGGGGACAGGCGCCGGGTAACTATGGCTACACCTTC.

The chain links TRBV6-5 to TRBJ1-2; 7 nucleotides align to TRBD1. Germline CDR1 and CDR2: MNHEY and SVGAGI. CDR3 length: 13 amino acids. V dropped 2 bases and J dropped 6; count of bases not matched to a gene: 3. The CDR3 sequence: CASSYHRGHGYTF. DNA of the CDR3: TGTGCCAGCAGTTACCACAGGGGACATGGCTACACCTTC.

This clonotype was recorded once. The rearrangement uses TRBV2 and TRBJ1-1; D perhaps matches TRBD1 (5 bases). Germline V gives CDR1 SNHLY, CDR2 FYNNEI. Trimming left V 5 bases short and J 5 bases short, with 12 bases between. This CDR3 has 13 residues. The CDR3 DNA reads TGTGCCAGCAGTCGTCGGGAGGGGACTGAAGCTTTCTTT. This translates into CASSRREGTEAFF.

There are a few counts of this clonotype. V usage is TRBV19 and J usage is TRBJ1-1; the D is unclear. Germline V gives CDR1 LNHDA, CDR2 SQIVND (reference sequence). Trimming took off 5 bases at V and 0 bases at J, with 4 bases between the two ends. The length of the CDR3 is 12 residues. CDR3 sequence: CASSQLNTEAFF. CDR3 nucleotides: TGTGCCAGTAGTCAGTTGAACACTGAAGCTTTCTTT.

This chain joins TRBV12-3 or TRBV12-4 and TRBJ1-2; TRBD1 is a possible D gene (5 bases). CDR3 length equals 13 residues. Trimming left V 5 bases short and J 8 bases short, with 15 bases between. CDR3 coding DNA: TGTGCCAGCAGTCTCCCCGGGACTTTCGGCTACACCTTC. This gives the protein CASSLPGTFGYTF.

This clonotype came up once. The chain employs TRBV19 and TRBJ1-4, with no clear D. The CDR3 length is 15 residues. Trimming took off 1 base at V and 0 bases at J, with 6 bases between the two ends. The V gene's germline CDR1 is LNHDA and CDR2 SQIVND (reference sequence). The CDR3 nucleotides are TGTGCCAGTAGTATAGTTTCTGCAACTAATGAAAAACTGTTTTTT. It translates to CASSIVSATNEKLFF.

The chain joins TRBV12-3 or TRBV12-4 to TRBJ1-1; 7 bases align to TRBD1. The junction had 14 bases not matched to a gene; V was cut back by 6 bases and J by 1 base. The CDR3 contains 17 residues. CDR3 sequence reads: CASRNRGSTSGNTEAFF. CDR3 nucleotides: TGTGCCAGCAGAAACAGGGGATCAACCTCTGGGAACACTGAAGCTTTCTTT.

This chain uses TRBV6-1 with TRBJ2-6; D might be TRBD2 (6 bases). Germline CDR1 MNHNS, CDR2 SASEGT. The CDR3 is made up of 18 amino acids. V lost 5 bases and J 0 bases, leaving 17 bases between the germline ends. The CDR3 DNA reads TGTGCCAGCAGTCAGCCCAGGGAGGTGGGCTCTGGGGCCAACGTCCTGACTTTC. Its protein product is CASSQPREVGSGANVLTF.